In this sample, the clone carrying this T cell receptor (beta chain) turned up a few times. This entry comes from a study of CD8+ T cells in alopecia areata. Reverse transcribed after extraction, RNA yielded cDNA as the sequencing template. The table came from immunoSEQ multiplex PCR; TCRdb's copy has only in-frame clones and leaves some out. Of 120,000 or so clones detected, approximately 38% appear once; the ten largest clones hold roughly 3.2%. The origin of this receptor is a human donor with alopecia areata. Sequences were obtained from CD4+ T cells sorted from blood.

The CDR3 nucleotides read TGTGCCAGTAGGTCACCGGGACAGATGAATGAGCAGTTCTTC. Its protein product is CASRSPGQMNEQFF. The chain joins TRBV19 to TRBJ2-1, with 7 bases fitting TRBD1. The CDR3 has 14 residues. CDR1 is LNHDA and CDR2 is SQIVND in the germline V gene (reference sequence). V shed 6 bases, J shed 7 bases, and the junction held 9 bases outside the gene matches.